This T cell receptor (beta chain) is drawn from a study of T cell responses to AZD1222 COVID-19 vaccine. Here immunoSEQ multiplex PCR was the method, and the copy in TCRdb shows in-frame clones only, minus some. Here the sample spans under 200,000 clones, around nine tenths being singletons. The CDR3 is made up of 19 amino acids. Germline V CDR1 and CDR2: SGHRS, YFSETQ. The trim removed 5 bases at V and 5 bases at J, leaving 15 bases unmatched. This chain uses TRBV5-1 with TRBJ2-2; 13 bases match TRBD2. Material: peripheral blood, obtained 28 days after the second dose of the MenACWY control vaccine. This receptor was identified in an adult who received the MenACWY meningococcal vaccine as a control. The DNA for the CDR3 is TGCGCCAGCAGGCTGGGGGGACTAGCGGGAAGCACCCGTACCGGGGAGCTGTTTTTT. Translating it yields CASRLGGLAGSTRTGELFF. The variable domain in full, completed from reference TRBV5-1 and TRBJ2-2, reads KAGVTQTPRYLIKTRGQQVTLSCSPISGHRSVSWYQQTPGQGLQFLFEYFSETQRNKGNFPGRFSGRQFSNSRSEMNVSTLELGDSALYLCASRLGGLAGSTRTGELFFGEGSRLTVL.